This T cell receptor (beta chain) was obtained from a study of shared clonotypes between healthy human individuals. With 4 bases clipped from V and 5 bases from J, the junction kept 5 bases outside the gene matches. The CDR3 length is 15 residues. The germline gives CDR1 SGHTA, CDR2 FQGNSA. The table came from immunoSEQ multiplex PCR; TCRdb's copy has only in-frame clones and leaves some out. The sample has hundreds of thousands of clones, around 96% seen once. Findings and limits, study-wide: The generation probabilities recorded for non-shared clonotypes fell below those of clonotypes shared by all four donors. The small donor group covered limited genetic and exposure diversity.

Note on this clone: The antigen remains unidentified.

The sequence derives from a woman aged 25 to 39 in good health. The sequencing input was naive CD4+ T cells sorted from blood. Subset noted: CD45RA+ positively selected. The chain recombines TRBV7-2 with TRBJ2-3; TRBD2 matches 11 bases. The CDR3 loop reads CASSSQLAGVDTQYF. CDR3 in DNA: TGTGCCAGCAGCTCCCAACTAGCGGGAGTAGATACGCAGTATTTT.